The 9 T cell receptor beta chains presented below share a single source sample, sequenced in a study of blood T cell repertoires in COVID-19. The method was immunoSEQ multiplex PCR; TCRdb's version includes in-frame clones alone and lacks a portion of them. The sample lists hundreds of thousands of clones; around 85% were seen once. Sequenced: PBMCs or T cells enriched from blood (not recorded which). These receptors were collected from a woman aged 50 to 65 with acute COVID-19.

This rearrangement joins TRBV18 to TRBJ1-4; 9 bases match TRBD1. Trimming at V came to 8 bases and at J to 4 bases, leaving 8 bases not matched to a gene. The CDR3 spans 15 residues. Germline V lookup: CDR1 KGHSH, CDR2 LQKENI. The chain's CDR3 is CASATATGGNEKLFF. The CDR3 DNA is TGTGCCAGCGCTACTGCGACAGGGGGTAATGAAAAACTGTTTTTT.

V usage is TRBV5-1 and J usage is TRBJ1-6; 8 positions match TRBD1. Germline CDR1 and CDR2: SGHRS and YFSETQ. The CDR3 is made up of 15 amino acids. V was clipped by 0 bases and J by 9 bases; unmatched bases: 5. CDR3 nucleotide sequence: TGCGCCAGCAGCTTGGGTCAGGGGGCAAGTTCACCCCTCCACTTT. Protein product: CASSLGQGASSPLHF. The whole variable domain, remainder taken from reference TRBV5-1 and TRBJ1-6, is KAGVTQTPRYLIKTRGQQVTLSCSPISGHRSVSWYQQTPGQGLQFLFEYFSETQRNKGNFPGRFSGRQFSNSRSEMNVSTLELGDSALYLCASSLGQGASSPLHFGNGTRLTVT.

The V and J genes are TRBV3-1 (or the pseudogene TRBV3-2) and TRBJ1-3; D gene uncertain. Germline CDR1 is LGHDT and CDR2 is YNNKEL (reference sequence). V lost 1 base and J lost 4, with 11 bases in between. CDR3 length equals 15 residues. DNA for the CDR3: TGTGCCAGCAGCCAAGTGGAGGGAACAGGAAACACCATATATTTT. Its translation: CASSQVEGTGNTIYF.

V and J are TRBV30 and TRBJ2-2; D remains ambiguous. From germline, CDR1 is GTSNPN and CDR2 SVGIG (reference sequence). Trimming left V 5 bases short and J 0 bases short, with 10 bases between. The CDR3 runs to 14 residues. In nucleotides, the CDR3 is TGTGCCTGGGAGCGACTGGCGAACACCGGGGAGCTGTTTTTT. Translating it yields CAWERLANTGELFF.

On this clone: The junction departs from germline at one end; a sequencing error may be responsible. The chain joins TRBV7-7 to TRBJ2-7, with TRBD2 as a possible D gene (7 bases). CDR3 length: 15 amino acids. Looked up from germline, CDR1 is SSHAT and CDR2 is FNYEAQ (reference sequence). DNA for the CDR3: TGTGCTAGCAGCTTAGGGGGGGGGCCCGCCGACGAGCAGTACTTC. It codes for CASSLGGGPADEQYF.

V and J are TRBV6-5 and TRBJ2-5; a weak D match, TRBD2 (5 bases). Germline-derived CDR1 and CDR2 are MNHEY and SVGAGI. The V end was cut by 9 bases, the J end by 4 bases, with 18 bases between. The CDR3 spans 14 residues. The CDR3 sequence is CASSYGGSSETQYF. The CDR3 DNA reads as TGTGCCAGTTCTTACGGAGGTTCGTCAGAGACCCAGTACTTC.

V is TRBV7-9 and J is TRBJ1-1, with 7 bases aligning to TRBD1. CDR1 and CDR2 (germline): SEHNR, FQNEAQ (reference sequence). The CDR3 is made up of 14 amino acids. The V and J ends lost 5 bases and 4 bases, in that order; junction bases with no gene match: 7. CDR3 DNA: TGTGCCAGCAGCCCAGGACAGGCAAGCACTGAAGCTTTCTTT. Its protein product is CASSPGQASTEAFF.

The chain combines TRBV19 with TRBJ1-4; D is undetermined. The CDR3 is made up of 13 amino acids. Germline V gene sequence: CDR1 LNHDA, CDR2 SQIVND (reference sequence). The V gene lost 1 base and the J gene lost 8 bases, with 8 bases spanning the gap. The CDR3 DNA reads as TGTGCCAGTAGTATAGGGGCCAAGGAAAAACTGTTTTTT. It encodes CASSIGAKEKLFF.

This clone showed up just a few times. The same CDR3 is also encoded by other DNA sequences in this sample. The V and J genes are TRBV20-1 and TRBJ2-7; a possible D gene is TRBD1 (5 bases). V was cut by 1 base and J by 7 bases, with 8 bases left in between. In germline, CDR1 is DFQATT, CDR2 SNEGSKA (reference sequence). CDR3 length: 11 amino acids. The DNA for the CDR3 is TGCAGTGCTAGAGGCCCAGGGGAGCAGTACTTC. It codes for CSARGPGEQYF.